The 10 T cell receptor beta chains below were found in one sample sequenced in a study of cytomegalovirus exposure and HLA in healthy donors. The PCR employed 60 Vbeta primers together with 13 Jbeta primers. Here immunoSEQ multiplex PCR was the method, and the copy in TCRdb shows in-frame clones only, minus some. The sample includes 150,000 to 200,000 clones, about 83% seen only once; the top ten take around 4.9%. Sequenced material: PBMCs. These receptor sequences come from a girl aged 5-17 years in good health and CMV-seropositive.

This clone was detected only a few times. The chain employs TRBV6-6 and TRBJ2-7, with unresolved D. V was shortened by 2 bases and J by 4 bases, with 6 bases between the two germline ends. The CDR3 is 12 amino acids. From germline, CDR1 is MNHNY and CDR2 SVGAGI (reference sequence). CDR3 sequence (DNA): TGTGCCAGCAGTTACCCCCAATACGAGCAGTACTTC. Protein sequence: CASSYPQYEQYF.

The J gene is TRBJ1-1, the V gene TRBV7-9, with 9 bases that match TRBD1. Germline loops: CDR1 SEHNR, CDR2 FQNEAQ (reference sequence). The CDR3 runs to 13 residues. Trimming took 5 bases from V and 4 from J; bases not matched to a gene: 2. The DNA of the CDR3 is TGTGCCAGCAGCCTGACAGGGGGCACTGAAGCTTTCTTT. This gives the protein CASSLTGGTEAFF.

V and J are TRBV28 and TRBJ1-1; no firm D call. Germline V gene lookup returns CDR1 MDHEN and CDR2 SYDVKM. Deletions cut 3 bases from V and 5 bases from J, with 19 bases between. This CDR3 has 16 residues. The CDR3 nucleotides read TGTGCCAGCAGTTTTTTGACCTTTGTCTTGAGGACTGAAGCTTTCTTT. Translation: CASSFLTFVLRTEAFF.

The chain links TRBV7-2 to TRBJ1-4, with TRBD1 identical over 7 bases. The CDR3 runs 14 residues. V lost 5 bases to trimming and J lost 8 bases; unmatched junction nucleotides: 8. Germline values: CDR1 SGHTA, CDR2 FQGNSA. The chain's CDR3 is CASSPRQGSEKLFF. CDR3 in DNA: TGTGCCAGCAGCCCCCGACAGGGTAGCGAAAAACTGTTTTTT. The full variable domain, rest sourced from reference TRBV7-2 and TRBJ1-4, is GAGVSQSPSNKVTEKGKDVELRCDPISGHTALYWYRQSLGQGLEFLIYFQGNSAPDKSGLPSDRFSAERTGGSVSTLTIQRTQQEDSAVYLCASSPRQGSEKLFFGSGTQLSVL.

The chain links TRBV7-8 to TRBJ1-3; D not resolved. Germline V gives CDR1 SGHVS, CDR2 FQNEAQ. V lost 3 bases and J 3 bases, leaving 6 bases between the germline ends. This CDR3 contains 13 residues. CDR3 sequence reads: CASSFNNGNTIYF. As DNA, the CDR3 is TGTGCCAGCAGCTTTAACAATGGAAACACCATATATTTT.

The rearrangement joins TRBV19 to TRBJ1-3; D ambiguous. CDR3 length: 14 amino acids. V gave up 7 bases and J gave up 0 bases, with 10 bases separating them. From germline, CDR1 is LNHDA and CDR2 SQIVND (reference sequence). CDR3 sequence (DNA): TGTGCCAGTAAACAAGGACTCTCTGGAAACACCATATATTTT. This translates into CASKQGLSGNTIYF.

V and J are TRBV5-6 and TRBJ2-5, with D perhaps matching TRBD2 (6 bases). CDR3 length equals 16 residues. With 4 bases removed from V and 5 bases from J, the gap between germline ends came to 21 bases. Germline V gene data show CDR1 as SGHDT and CDR2 as YYEEEE. CDR3 in DNA: TGTGCCAGCAGCCAAGGTCTAGCGAACCACGGGGAGACCCAGTACTTC. This sequence encodes CASSQGLANHGETQYF.

V gene TRBV27 combines with J gene TRBJ2-2, with TRBD1 as a possible D gene (6 bases). Germline assignment: CDR1 MNHEY and CDR2 SMNVEV (reference sequence). The CDR3 extends over 15 amino acids. Between the trimmed V and J ends, which lost 9 bases and 0 bases, there was a span of 14 bases. Written as DNA, the CDR3 is TGTGCCAGGAGACAGGAAAACTCGAACACCGGGGAGCTGTTTTTT. This gives the protein CARRQENSNTGELFF.

J is TRBJ1-5 and V is TRBV5-6, with a weak D call TRBD1 (6 bases). The germline V gene has CDR1 SGHDT and CDR2 YYEEEE. The V end was cut by 1 base, the J end by 6 bases, with 11 bases between. CDR3 length: 14 amino acids. This CDR3 reads CASSLLGASQPQHF. CDR3 bases: TGTGCCAGCAGCTTGCTGGGGGCGAGTCAGCCCCAGCATTTT. Looking up the rest from reference TRBV5-6 and TRBJ1-5 gives the full variable domain: DAGVTQSPTHLIKTRGQQVTLRCSPKSGHDTVSWYQQALGQGPQFIFQYYEEEERQRGNFPDRFSGHQFPNYSSELNVNALLLGDSALYLCASSLLGASQPQHFGDGTRLSIL.

CDR3 in amino acids: CATSRSVGKGGTDTQYF. DNA for the CDR3: TGTGCCACCAGCAGATCGGTTGGGAAGGGGGGCACAGATACGCAGTATTTT. The chain combines TRBV15 with TRBJ2-3; D is perhaps TRBD1 (6 bases). Trimming stripped 2 bases from V and 1 base from J, with 16 bases between. Germline V CDR1 and CDR2: LNHNV, YYDKDF (reference sequence). This CDR3 has 17 amino acids.